A selection of T cell receptor beta chains follows, all from one sample in a study of T-cell reconstitution after alpha-beta-depleted transplantation in children. TCRdb re-derived calls from the PCR reads in MiXCR, one entry per CDR3 protein. The data contain 250,000 to 300,000 distinct CDR3 sequences, roughly 12% of them singletons. The sample in question was peripheral blood, obtained 180 days after TCRalphabeta/CD19-depleted stem cell transplant. Receptors originate from a male patient aged 2 to 9 who had a stem cell transplant for chronic granulomatous disease, so the T cells may come from the graft donor. Both conserved end residues are part of each CDR3. A D gene is named only where the DNA matches it firmly. Size values are once, few and many counts, or a class for expanded clones, and some rows have none.

TRBV7-8	-	TRBJ1-6	many	TGTGCCAGCAGTTTCCGGGACTCCCTAAGCTCCTATAATTCACCCCTCCACTTT	CASSFRDSLSSYNSPLHF
TRBV6-5	-	TRBJ2-7	many	TGTGCCAGCAGTTACTCCCCCCAGGGGAACTCCTACGAGCAGTACTTC	CASSYSPQGNSYEQYF
TRBV28	-	TRBJ1-5	many	TGTGCCAGCAGTTTCCCCCAAACCAGGGTAATGCGCAATCAGCCCCAGCATTTT	CASSFPQTRVMRNQPQHF
TRBV7-2	TRBD2	TRBJ2-5	many	TGTGCCAGCAGCGGAGGGACTAGCGGAGAGACCCAGTACTTC	CASSGGTSGETQYF
TRBV11-1	TRBD2	TRBJ2-1	-	TGTGCCAGCAGCCTACCGGAGAAACTAGCGGAAACCTACAATGAGCAGTTCTTC	CASSLPEKLAETYNEQFF
TRBV5-1	-	TRBJ2-3	many	TGCGCCAGCAAGTTAGGGGTCACAGATACGCAGTATTTT	CASKLGVTDTQYF
TRBV5-5	-	TRBJ2-2	many	TGTGCCAGCAGCAAACCGGGAAACACCGGGGAGCTGTTTTTT	CASSKPGNTGELFF
TRBV28	-	TRBJ2-5	many	TGTGCCAGCAGTCCGCGTCGAATACCCGGTCAGACCCAGTACTTC	CASSPRRIPGQTQYF
TRBV5-1	-	TRBJ2-3	many	TGCGCCAGCAGCTTGTCCCGCACAGATACGCAGTATTTT	CASSLSRTDTQYF
TRBV6-1	-	TRBJ2-1	many	TGTGCCAGCATGGCAGGGACCATCTACAATGAGCAGTTCTTC	CASMAGTIYNEQFF
TRBV4-2	-	TRBJ2-1	-	TGTGCCAGCAGCCCGTGGCGGGGGCTACTCTACAATGAGCAGTTCTTC	CASSPWRGLLYNEQFF
TRBV7-9	TRBD2	TRBJ2-7	many	TGTGCCAGCAGCTTAGCGGGAGGGTCCTACGAGCAGTACTTC	CASSLAGGSYEQYF
TRBV5-5	-	TRBJ2-1	many	TGTGCCAGCAGAATACGGGAATTCCTCTCCTACAATGAGCAGTTCTTC	CASRIREFLSYNEQFF
TRBV5-1	-	TRBJ2-1	many	TGCGCCAGCAGCGGGCCCTACAATGAGCAGTTCTTC	CASSGPYNEQFF
TRBV7-9	TRBD1	TRBJ1-5	many	TGTGCCAGCAGCCCCTGGACAGGGCACGGGGATAGCAATCAGCCCCAGCATTTT	CASSPWTGHGDSNQPQHF
TRBV20-1	-	TRBJ2-7	few	TGCAGTGCTAGTAGTTTTCAACCCTACGAGCAGTACTTC	CSASSFQPYEQYF
TRBV30	TRBD2	TRBJ2-5	many	TGTGCCTGGGGCAGTAGCGGGAGTGGAGAGACCCAGTACTTC	CAWGSSGSGETQYF
TRBV28	TRBD1	TRBJ1-5	many	TGTGCCAGCAGTCTACGGACAGGGGGCCTTCAGCCCCAGCATTTT	CASSLRTGGLQPQHF
TRBV4-3	-	TRBJ2-6	few	TGCGCCAGCAGCCAAGATGGGTTCTCTGGGGCCAACGTCCTGACTTTC	CASSQDGFSGANVLTF
TRBV19	TRBD1	TRBJ1-2	few	TGTGCCAGTAGTACGGACAGGGTTGATGGCTACACCTTC	CASSTDRVDGYTF
TRBV7-2	-	TRBJ2-7	-	TGTGCCAGCAGCATTAGCGGAGGGGGGGGTTCCTACGAGCAGTACTTC	CASSISGGGGSYEQYF
TRBV10-3	-	TRBJ2-2	many	TGTGCCATCAGTGAAAGGGAGGAAAACGGGGAGCTGTTTTTT	CAISEREENGELFF
TRBV10-3	-	TRBJ2-1	many	TGTGCCATCAGTGAAAGGGCTGGACTAAGCTATGAGCAGTTCTTC	CAISERAGLSYEQFF